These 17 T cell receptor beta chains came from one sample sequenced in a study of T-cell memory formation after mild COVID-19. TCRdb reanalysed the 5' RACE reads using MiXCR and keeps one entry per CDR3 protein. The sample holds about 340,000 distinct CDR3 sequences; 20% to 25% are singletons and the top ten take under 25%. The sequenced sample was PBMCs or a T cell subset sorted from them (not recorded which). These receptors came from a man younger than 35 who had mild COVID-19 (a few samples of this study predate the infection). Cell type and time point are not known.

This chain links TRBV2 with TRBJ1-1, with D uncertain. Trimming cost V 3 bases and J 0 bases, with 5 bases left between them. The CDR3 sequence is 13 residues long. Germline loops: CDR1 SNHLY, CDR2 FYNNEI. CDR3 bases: TGTGCCAGCAGTGAGGTAGTGAACACTGAAGCTTTCTTT. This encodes CASSEVVNTEAFF.

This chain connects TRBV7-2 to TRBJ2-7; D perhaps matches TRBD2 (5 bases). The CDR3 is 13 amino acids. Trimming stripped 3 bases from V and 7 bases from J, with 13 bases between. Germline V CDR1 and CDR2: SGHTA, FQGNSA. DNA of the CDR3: TGTGCCAGCAGCTTGGGAACCACTAGGGAGCAGTACTTC. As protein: CASSLGTTREQYF. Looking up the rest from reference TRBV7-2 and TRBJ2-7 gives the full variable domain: GAGVSQSPSNKVTEKGKDVELRCDPISGHTALYWYRQSLGQGLEFLIYFQGNSAPDKSGLPSDRFSAERTGGSVSTLTIQRTQQEDSAVYLCASSLGTTREQYFGPGTRLTVT.

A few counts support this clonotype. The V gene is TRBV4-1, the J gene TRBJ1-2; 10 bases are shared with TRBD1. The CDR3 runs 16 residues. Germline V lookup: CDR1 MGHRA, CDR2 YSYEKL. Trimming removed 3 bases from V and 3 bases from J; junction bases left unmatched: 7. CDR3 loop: CASSHMRTGGDYGYTF. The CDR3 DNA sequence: TGCGCCAGCAGCCATATGAGGACAGGGGGAGACTATGGCTACACCTTC.

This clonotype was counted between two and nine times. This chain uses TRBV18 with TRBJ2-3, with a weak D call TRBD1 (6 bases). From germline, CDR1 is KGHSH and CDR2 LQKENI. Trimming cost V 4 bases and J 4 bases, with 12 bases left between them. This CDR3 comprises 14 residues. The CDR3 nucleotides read TGTGCCAGCTCACTCCGGACAGCTCCAGATACGCAGTATTTT. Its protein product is CASSLRTAPDTQYF.

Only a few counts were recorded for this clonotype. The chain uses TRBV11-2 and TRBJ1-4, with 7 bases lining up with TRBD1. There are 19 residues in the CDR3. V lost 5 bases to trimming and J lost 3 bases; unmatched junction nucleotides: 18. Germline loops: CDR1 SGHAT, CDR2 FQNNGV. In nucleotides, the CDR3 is TGTGCCAGCAGCCCAGTACGAGGGGGCGGGAGGAAGCCTAATGAAAAACTGTTTTTT. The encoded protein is CASSPVRGGGRKPNEKLFF.

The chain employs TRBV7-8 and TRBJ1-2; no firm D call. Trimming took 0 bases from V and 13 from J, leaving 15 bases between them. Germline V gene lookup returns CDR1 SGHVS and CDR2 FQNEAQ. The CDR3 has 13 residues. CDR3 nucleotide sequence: TGTGCCAGCAGCTTAGCGGCAAGCCCTTCGTGCACCTTC. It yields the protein CASSLAASPSCTF.

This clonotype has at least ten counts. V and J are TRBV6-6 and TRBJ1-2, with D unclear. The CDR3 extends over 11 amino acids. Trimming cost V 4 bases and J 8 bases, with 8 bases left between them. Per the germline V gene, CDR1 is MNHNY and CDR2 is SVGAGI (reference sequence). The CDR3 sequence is CASSSLGGYTF. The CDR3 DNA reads TGTGCCAGCAGTTCCCTTGGGGGCTACACCTTC.

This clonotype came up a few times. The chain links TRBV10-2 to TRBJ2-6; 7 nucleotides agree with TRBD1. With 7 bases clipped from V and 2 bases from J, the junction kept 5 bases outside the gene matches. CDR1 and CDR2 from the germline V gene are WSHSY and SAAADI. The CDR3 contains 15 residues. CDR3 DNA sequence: TGCGCCAGCATAAAGGGGGCGGCTGGGGCCAACGTCCTGACTTTC. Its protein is CASIKGAAGANVLTF.

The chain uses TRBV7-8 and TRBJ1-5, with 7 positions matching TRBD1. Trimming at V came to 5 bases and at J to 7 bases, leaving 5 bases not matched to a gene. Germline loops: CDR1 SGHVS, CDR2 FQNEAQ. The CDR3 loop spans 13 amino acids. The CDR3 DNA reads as TGTGCCAGCAGCGCCCGGACAGGACAGCCCCAGCATTTT. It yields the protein CASSARTGQPQHF.

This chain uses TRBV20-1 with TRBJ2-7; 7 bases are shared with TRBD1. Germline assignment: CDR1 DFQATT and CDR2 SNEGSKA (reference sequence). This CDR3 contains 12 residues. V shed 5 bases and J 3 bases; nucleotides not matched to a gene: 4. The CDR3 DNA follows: TGCAGTGCTCAGGGGGATGACTACGAGCAGTACTTC. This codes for CSAQGDDYEQYF.

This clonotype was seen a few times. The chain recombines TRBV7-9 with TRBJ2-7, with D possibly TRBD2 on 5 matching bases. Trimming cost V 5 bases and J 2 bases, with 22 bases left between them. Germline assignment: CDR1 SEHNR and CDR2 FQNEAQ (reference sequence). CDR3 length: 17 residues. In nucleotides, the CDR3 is TGTGCCAGCAGCACGTTCACGGGGTTTGACGGAACCTACGAGCAGTACTTC. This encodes CASSTFTGFDGTYEQYF. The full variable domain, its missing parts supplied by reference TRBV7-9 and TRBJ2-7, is DTGVSQNPRHKITKRGQNVTFRCDPISEHNRLYWYRQTLGQGPEFLTYFQNEAQLEKSRLLSDRFSAERPKGSFSTLEIQRTEQGDSAMYLCASSTFTGFDGTYEQYFGPGTRLTVT.

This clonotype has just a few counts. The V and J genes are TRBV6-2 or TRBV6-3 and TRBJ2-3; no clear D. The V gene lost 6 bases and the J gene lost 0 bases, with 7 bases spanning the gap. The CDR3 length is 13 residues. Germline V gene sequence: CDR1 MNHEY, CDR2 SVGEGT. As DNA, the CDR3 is TGTGCCAGCAGCACCCTTAGCACAGATACGCAGTATTTT. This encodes CASSTLSTDTQYF.

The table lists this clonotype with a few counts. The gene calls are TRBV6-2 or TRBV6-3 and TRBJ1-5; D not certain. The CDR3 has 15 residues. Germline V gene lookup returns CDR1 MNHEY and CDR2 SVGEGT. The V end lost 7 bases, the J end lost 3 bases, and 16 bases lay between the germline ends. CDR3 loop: CASTRSRVSNQPQHF. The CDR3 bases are TGTGCCAGCACCCGGAGTCGGGTCTCCAATCAGCCCCAGCATTTT.

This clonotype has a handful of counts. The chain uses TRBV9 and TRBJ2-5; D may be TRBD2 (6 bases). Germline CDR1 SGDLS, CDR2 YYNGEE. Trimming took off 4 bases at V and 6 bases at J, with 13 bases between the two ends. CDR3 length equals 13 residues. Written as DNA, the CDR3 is TGTGCCAGCAGCAAGACTAGTTCGCAGACCCAGTACTTC. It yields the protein CASSKTSSQTQYF. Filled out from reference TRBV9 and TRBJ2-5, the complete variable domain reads DSGVTQTPKHLITATGQRVTLRCSPRSGDLSVYWYQQSLDQGLQFLIQYYNGEERAKGNILERFSAQQFPDLHSELNLSSLELGDSALYFCASSKTSSQTQYFGPGTRLLVL.

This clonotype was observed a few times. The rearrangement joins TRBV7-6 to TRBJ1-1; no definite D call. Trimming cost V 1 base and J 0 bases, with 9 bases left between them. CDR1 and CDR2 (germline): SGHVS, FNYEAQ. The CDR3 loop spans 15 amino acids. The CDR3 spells CASSLDPTLNTEAFF. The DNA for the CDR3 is TGTGCCAGCAGCTTAGACCCGACCCTGAACACTGAAGCTTTCTTT.

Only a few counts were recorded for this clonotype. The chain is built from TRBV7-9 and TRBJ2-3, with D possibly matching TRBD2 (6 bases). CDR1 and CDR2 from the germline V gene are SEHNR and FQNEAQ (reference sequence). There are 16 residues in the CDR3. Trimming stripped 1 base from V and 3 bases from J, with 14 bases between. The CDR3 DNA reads TGTGCCAGCAGCTTAGTCGTCGGGGAGGAGACAGATACGCAGTATTTT. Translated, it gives CASSLVVGEETDTQYF.

CDR3 in amino acids: CSAREQGGIKQYF. CDR3 sequence (DNA): TGCAGTGCTAGAGAGCAGGGGGGTATCAAGCAGTACTTC. This rearrangement joins TRBV20-1 to TRBJ2-7; weak D call: TRBD1 (7 bases). The germline V and J ends were trimmed by 0 bases and 8 bases, with 14 bases remaining between them. Germline V gene data show CDR1 as DFQATT and CDR2 as SNEGSKA (reference sequence). The CDR3 runs 13 residues.